This is a list of T cell receptor beta chains from one sample in a study of human T cells and chemical hapten exposure. Via MiXCR, TCRdb re-called the RACE reads, giving one row per CDR3 protein. The table includes under 450,000 distinct CDR3 sequences, about 6.9% detected once. This sample comprised whole blood, obtained in connection with sensitization to the hapten diphenylcyclopropenone (DPC). The origin of the receptors is a woman aged 18-29 years with alopecia areata. Some clones in this sample may be carry-over from other donors' samples. Both conserved end residues are part of each CDR3. A D gene is named only where the DNA matches it firmly.

CASTGQPRYEQYF	TRBD1	13	TRBV6-2/TRBV6-3	TRBJ2-7
CASRDRFLDTQYF	-	13	TRBV5-6	TRBJ2-3
CASVTRQAYEQYF	-	13	TRBV28	TRBJ2-7
CASSLAGIRYEQYF	-	14	TRBV5-6	TRBJ2-7
CSAFPPTAQGHQPQHF	-	16	TRBV20-1	TRBJ1-5
CASSLPGYTNEKLFF	-	15	TRBV7-9	TRBJ1-4
CASSSGPSTDTQYF	-	14	TRBV7-2	TRBJ2-3
CASSLQWATDTQYF	-	14	TRBV5-1	TRBJ2-3
CASSLKLAGAPDTQYF	TRBD2	16	TRBV13	TRBJ2-3
CASSQDYGRGSGANVLTF	-	18	TRBV4-3	TRBJ2-6
CAISERASGSGDNSPLHF	-	18	TRBV10-3	TRBJ1-6
CASSPRTAATNEKLFF	-	16	TRBV28	TRBJ1-4
CASSRGTAGNTIYF	-	14	TRBV5-5	TRBJ1-3
CASGDLGDTEAFF	-	13	TRBV6-6	TRBJ1-1
CASSYSRGAGGNTIYF	-	16	TRBV6-5	TRBJ1-3
CASSRQQGNSGNTIYF	TRBD1	16	TRBV5-1	TRBJ1-3
CASSYGQGWDTQYF	-	14	TRBV6-5	TRBJ2-3
CASSFPSYPSTDTQYF	-	16	TRBV6-2/TRBV6-3	TRBJ2-3
CASSIGGEGGTDTQYF	-	16	TRBV6-6	TRBJ2-3
CASSYGGWLNTEAFF	-	15	TRBV6-2/TRBV6-3	TRBJ1-1
CASSLGDRVGTEAFF	-	15	TRBV12-3/TRBV12-4	TRBJ1-1
CASSPGQGIEDEQYF	TRBD1	15	TRBV7-9	TRBJ2-7
CASSPSGARYNEQFF	TRBD2	15	TRBV7-2	TRBJ2-1
CASSEGGAGGRVTEAFF	TRBD1	17	TRBV6-1	TRBJ1-1
CASSVGVAGGPSYNEQFF	TRBD2	18	TRBV9	TRBJ2-1
CASSPDRGNYGYTF	TRBD1	14	TRBV12-3/TRBV12-4	TRBJ1-2
CASCPLLENEQFF	-	13	TRBV10-3	TRBJ2-1
CSAPSLDRSNTGELFF	-	16	TRBV20-1	TRBJ2-2
CASSRGTTGQPQHF	-	14	TRBV6-5	TRBJ1-5
CASSNPPGNTIYF	-	13	TRBV6-6	TRBJ1-3
CASRQGSSGNTIYF	TRBD1	14	TRBV9	TRBJ1-3
CSARPGLAVYEQYF	TRBD2	14	TRBV20-1	TRBJ2-7
CSARSFSGDQPQHF	-	14	TRBV20-1	TRBJ1-5
CASSSTGTSGETQYF	TRBD2	15	TRBV28	TRBJ2-5
CASSLESGNEQFF	-	13	TRBV12-3/TRBV12-4	TRBJ2-1
CASSVFGTIRSDTQYF	-	16	TRBV6-1	TRBJ2-3
CASSQGRSSATELYGYTF	-	18	TRBV14	TRBJ1-2
CASSVGTSGARTGELFF	TRBD2	17	TRBV9	TRBJ2-2
CASSRAAGYRYEQYF	-	15	TRBV3-1	TRBJ2-7
CASSGSPVRDTEAFF	-	15	TRBV6-1	TRBJ1-1
CASSQVQPVYGYTF	-	14	TRBV4-1	TRBJ1-2
CSAQAYQETQYF	-	12	TRBV29-1	TRBJ2-5
CASSTGQYNEQFF	TRBD1	13	TRBV5-4	TRBJ2-1
CASSYTGNTEAFF	-	13	TRBV6-2/TRBV6-3	TRBJ1-1
CASSLAQRPDTQYF	-	14	TRBV7-2	TRBJ2-3
CASSLGQGDYGYTF	TRBD1	14	TRBV18	TRBJ1-2
CASSDGGTKSDTQYF	TRBD2	15	TRBV6-1	TRBJ2-3
CASSLGGVPVKPQHF	-	15	TRBV28	TRBJ1-5
CASSLGLAGGLLF	TRBD2	13	TRBV6-2/TRBV6-3	TRBJ2-1
CSVQRTDTQYF	-	11	TRBV29-1	TRBJ2-3
CASSYANRGVYGYTF	-	15	TRBV6-5	TRBJ1-2
CSARDVDRGGQDTQYF	TRBD2	16	TRBV20-1	TRBJ2-3
CSAGDSLNTEAFF	TRBD1	13	TRBV20-1	TRBJ1-1
CASSRSSTDNTGELFF	-	16	TRBV7-2	TRBJ2-2
CASTGTRPPDGELFF	-	15	TRBV2	TRBJ2-2
CASSQDTKATGELFF	-	15	TRBV3-1	TRBJ2-2
CASSYTNDLYGYTF	-	14	TRBV5-6	TRBJ1-2
CASIPPGPGNTIYF	-	14	TRBV6-5	TRBJ1-3
CASSYSLWDQGNEQFF	-	16	TRBV6-6	TRBJ2-1